This record concerns one TCR beta chain sequence. The CDR3 runs 14 residues. CDR1 and CDR2 from the germline V gene are MNHNS and SASEGT. Trimming removed 6 bases at V and 6 bases at J, with 17 bases between. This entry comes from a study of cytomegalovirus exposure and HLA in healthy donors. Profiling relied on immunoSEQ multiplex PCR, and the TCRdb table lists in-frame clones only, not all of them. The profile covers approximately 230,000 clones, with approximately 84% appearing a single time and around 12% taken by the ten largest. The clonotype was recovered from a man younger than 35 in good health and CMV-seropositive. Material for sequencing was PBMCs. J is TRBJ1-2 and V is TRBV6-1, with D unclear. In DNA form, the CDR3 reads TGTGCCAGCAGCCTCGGGAGGGATTTGAATGGCTACACCTTC. It is translated as CASSLGRDLNGYTF.